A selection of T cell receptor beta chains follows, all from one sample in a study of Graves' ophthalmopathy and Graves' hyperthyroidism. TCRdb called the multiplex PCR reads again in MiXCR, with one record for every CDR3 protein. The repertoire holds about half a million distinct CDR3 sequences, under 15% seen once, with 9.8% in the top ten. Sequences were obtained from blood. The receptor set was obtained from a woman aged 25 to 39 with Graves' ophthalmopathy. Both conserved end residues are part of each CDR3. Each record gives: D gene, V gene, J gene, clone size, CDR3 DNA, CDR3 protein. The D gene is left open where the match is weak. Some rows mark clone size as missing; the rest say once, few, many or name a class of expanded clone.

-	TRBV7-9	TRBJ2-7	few	TGTGCCAGCAGCTCTCCGGGAGCCTCCTACGAGCAGTACTTC	CASSSPGASYEQYF
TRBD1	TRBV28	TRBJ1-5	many	TGTGCCAGCAGTTTAATAACAGGGACAGTAATTCAGCCCCAGCATTTT	CASSLITGTVIQPQHF
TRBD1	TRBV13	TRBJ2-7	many	TGTGCCAGCAGCTCCCTCACGGGACAGGGGGACGAGCAGTACTTC	CASSSLTGQGDEQYF
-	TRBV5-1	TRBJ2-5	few	TGCGCCAGCAGCTTGACCGCCCCCCGGGACGGCCAAGAGACCCAGTACTTC	CASSLTAPRDGQETQYF
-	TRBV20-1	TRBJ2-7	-	TGCAGTGCTAGAGATTGGAGGTCGGAGCAGTACTTC	CSARDWRSEQYF
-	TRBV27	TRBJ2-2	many	TGTGCCAGCAGTTCGTTTCAGCCCGGACACCAAAACACCGGGGAGCTGTTTTTT	CASSSFQPGHQNTGELFF
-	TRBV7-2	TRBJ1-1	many	TGTGCCAGCAGCTTAGTCGGGGTCGGGACTGAAGCTTTCTTT	CASSLVGVGTEAFF
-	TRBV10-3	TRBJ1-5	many	TGTGCCATCAGTGAGAGGGAGGGGACATTGCCCCAGCATTTT	CAISEREGTLPQHF
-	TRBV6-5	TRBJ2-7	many	TGTGCCAGCAGTTCCTGGGGTGATTCCTACGAGCAGTACTTC	CASSSWGDSYEQYF
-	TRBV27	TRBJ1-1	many	TGTGCCAGCTACCAAAGAGGGGGGAAAACTGAAGCTTTCTTT	CASYQRGGKTEAFF
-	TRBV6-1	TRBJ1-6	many	TGTGCCAGCAGCCCCCTCTGGGGAGGTAATTCACCCCTCCACTTT	CASSPLWGGNSPLHF
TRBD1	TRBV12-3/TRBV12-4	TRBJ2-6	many	TGTGCCAGCAGAGAAGGGGGCGCGTCCCCTGGGGCCAACGTCCTGACTTTC	CASREGGASPGANVLTF
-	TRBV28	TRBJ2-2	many	TGTGCCAGCAGCCCGATGATAGGGGGACCGAACACCGGGGAGCTGTTTTTT	CASSPMIGGPNTGELFF
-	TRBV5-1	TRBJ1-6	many	TGCGCCAGCAGCCTCCTCGGGGCGCCTAATTCACCCCTCCACTTT	CASSLLGAPNSPLHF
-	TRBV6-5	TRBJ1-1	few	TGTGCCAGCAGTTACTCTAGTGGGAGGACTGAAGCTTTCTTT	CASSYSSGRTEAFF
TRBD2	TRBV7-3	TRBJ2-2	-	TGTGCCAGCAGCTTAAGCGGGGGGCACACCTGGGAGCTGCTTTTT	CASSLSGGHTWELLF
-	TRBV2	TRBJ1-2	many	TGTGCCAGCAATGGTGATAACTATGGCTACACCTTC	CASNGDNYGYTF
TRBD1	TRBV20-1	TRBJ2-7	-	TGCAGTGCTTGGGACAGGGTCCACGAGCAGTACTTC	CSAWDRVHEQYF
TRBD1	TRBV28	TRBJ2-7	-	TGTGCCAGCGGGACAGAGACCTACGAGCAGTACTTC	CASGTETYEQYF
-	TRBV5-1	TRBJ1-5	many	TGTGCCAGCAGTTTACGGGGAGATAGCAATCAGCCCCAGCATTTT	CASSLRGDSNQPQHF
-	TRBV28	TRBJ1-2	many	TGTGCCAGCAGTTTACGAGGGTACTATGGCTACACCTTC	CASSLRGYYGYTF
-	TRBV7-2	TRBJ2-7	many	TGTGCCAGCAGCTTAGCGCCCGGATACGAGCAGTACTTC	CASSLAPGYEQYF
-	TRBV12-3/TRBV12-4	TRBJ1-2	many	TGTGCCAGCAGTTTGCGGGAGGGCCTGCGCTATGGCTACGCCTTC	CASSLREGLRYGYAF
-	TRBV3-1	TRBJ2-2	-	TGTGCCAGCAGCCTCCGAACGACCCTCTCCGGGGAGCTGTTTTTT	CASSLRTTLSGELFF
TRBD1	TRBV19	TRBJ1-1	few	TGTGCCAGTAGTATCTTTGCAGGGGGCAACACTGAAGCTTTCTTT	CASSIFAGGNTEAFF
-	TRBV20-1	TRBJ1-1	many	TGCAGTGCAAAACAGGGAACGAAATGGGACACTGAAGCTTTCTTT	CSAKQGTKWDTEAFF
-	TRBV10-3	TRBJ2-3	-	TGTGCCATCAGTGGGGTCGCTAGCGCGCAAACCCCCACAGATACGCAGTATTTT	CAISGVASAQTPTDTQYF
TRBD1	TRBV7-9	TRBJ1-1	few	TGTGCCAGCAGCCTCCGGACAGGGCGGAGCACTGAAGCTTTCTTT	CASSLRTGRSTEAFF
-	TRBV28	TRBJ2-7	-	TGTGCCAGTACAAACAACAGGGGCGGGGGACGGTACTTC	CASTNNRGGGRYF
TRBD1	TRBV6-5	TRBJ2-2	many	TGTGCCAGCAGTTACGGGACAGGGGTTCTTGCCGGGGAGCTGTTTTTT	CASSYGTGVLAGELFF
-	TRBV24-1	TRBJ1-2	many	TGTGCCACCAGCCCTCCACTAGAGACTAACTATGGCTACACCTTC	CATSPPLETNYGYTF
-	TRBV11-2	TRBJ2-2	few	TGTGCCAGCAGTCCCACCCCGGACAGTAACACCGGGGAGCTGTTTTTT	CASSPTPDSNTGELFF
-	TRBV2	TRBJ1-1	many	TGTGCCAGCAGTGTTTGGCAGGGCGGTAGGATGAACACTGAAGCTTTCTTT	CASSVWQGGRMNTEAFF
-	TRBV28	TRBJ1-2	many	TGTGCCAGCGTCCCTGGGGGGGGGTATGGCTACACCTTC	CASVPGGGYGYTF
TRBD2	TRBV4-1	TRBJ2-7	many	TGCGCCAGCAGCCAAACGACTAGCGGGGGGTTCTACGAGCAGTACTTC	CASSQTTSGGFYEQYF
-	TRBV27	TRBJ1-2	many	TGTGCCAGCAGTTTCCGCTCCAGGGTTATAGGCTATGGCTACACCTTC	CASSFRSRVIGYGYTF
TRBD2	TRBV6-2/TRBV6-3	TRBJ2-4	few	TGTGCCAGCAGTTACCTTAGCGGGGGGAGAGCCAAAAACATTCAGTACTTC	CASSYLSGGRAKNIQYF
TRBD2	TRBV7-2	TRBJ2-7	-	TGTGCCAGCAGCTTAGCGGGTGACGGGGGGGCAAGAGAGCAGTACTTC	CASSLAGDGGAREQYF
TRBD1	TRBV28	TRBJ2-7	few	TGTGCCAGCAGTCCGATACCGGGGACAGGTCCTCATGGGTTCTACGAGCAGTACTTC	CASSPIPGTGPHGFYEQYF
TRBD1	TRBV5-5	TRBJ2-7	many	TGTGCCAGCAGCGCGGACAGGGGACCATACTACGAGCAGTACTTC	CASSADRGPYYEQYF
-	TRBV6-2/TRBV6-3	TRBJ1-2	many	TGTGCCAGCAGTTACTCTTTGGGTCTCAACTATGGCTACACCTTC	CASSYSLGLNYGYTF
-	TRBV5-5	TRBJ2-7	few	TGTGCCAGCAGCTTGTACGCAGGGCTTGCCTACGAGCAGTACTTC	CASSLYAGLAYEQYF
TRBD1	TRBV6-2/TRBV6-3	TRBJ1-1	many	TGTGCCAGCAGACCCGGGACAGGCGGGATGAACACTGAAGCTTTCTTT	CASRPGTGGMNTEAFF
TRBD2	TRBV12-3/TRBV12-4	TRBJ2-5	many	TGTGCCAGCAGTTATACCGGACTAGCGGCACAAGAGACCCAGTACTTC	CASSYTGLAAQETQYF
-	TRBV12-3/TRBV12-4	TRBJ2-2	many	TGTGCCACCAGAGGGATCAGAGGCACCGGGGAGCTGTTTTTT	CATRGIRGTGELFF
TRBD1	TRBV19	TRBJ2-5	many	TGTGCCAGTAGTGCCAGACAGGGAACGGGGGAGACCCAGTACTTC	CASSARQGTGETQYF
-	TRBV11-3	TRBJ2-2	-	TGTGCCAGCAGCCCAATAGACAGTCACACCGGGGAGCTGTTTTTT	CASSPIDSHTGELFF
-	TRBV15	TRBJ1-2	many	TGTGCCACCAGTCAGACAGAACCGGTTATCTATGGCTACACCTTC	CATSQTEPVIYGYTF
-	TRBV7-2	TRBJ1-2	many	TGTGCCAGCAGCTTAGTTTGGGAGGGCTACACCTTC	CASSLVWEGYTF